The T cell receptor beta chain described here comes from a study of PD-1 blockade in classical Hodgkin lymphoma. Study-level information: Nivolumab was administered to patients intravenously at 3 mg/kg every 2 weeks.

Here immunoSEQ multiplex PCR was the method, and the copy in TCRdb shows in-frame clones only, minus some. The table lists 9,000 to 13,000 clones, about 80% of them singletons. No patient escaped relapse after autologous stem cell transplantation, and brentuximab vedotin exposure varied. Germline CDR1 and CDR2: KGHSH and LQKENI. CDR3 length: 13 residues. V was trimmed by 3 bases and J by 8 bases, leaving 13 bases between them. This sequence was found in a human donor with classical Hodgkin lymphoma. This sample comprised peripheral blood mononuclear cells (PBMCs), obtained before the second cycle of nivolumab. The genes are TRBV18 and TRBJ1-1; D uncertain. CDR3 DNA sequence: TGTGCCAGCTCACCCCCGACCCGGGGAGAAGCTTTCTTT. The encoded protein is CASSPPTRGEAFF.